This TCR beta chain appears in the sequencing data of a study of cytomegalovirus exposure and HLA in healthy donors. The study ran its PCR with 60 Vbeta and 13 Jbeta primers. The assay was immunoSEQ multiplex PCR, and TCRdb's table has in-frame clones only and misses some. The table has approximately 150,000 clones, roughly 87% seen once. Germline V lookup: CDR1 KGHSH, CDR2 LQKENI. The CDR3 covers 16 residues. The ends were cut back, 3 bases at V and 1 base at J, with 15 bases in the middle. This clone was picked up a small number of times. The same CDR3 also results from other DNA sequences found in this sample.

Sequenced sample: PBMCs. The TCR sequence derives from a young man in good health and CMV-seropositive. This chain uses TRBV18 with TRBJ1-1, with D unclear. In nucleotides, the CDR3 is TGTGCCAGCTCACCGGGATACGGAGGTGGGAACACTGAAGCTTTCTTT. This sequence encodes CASSPGYGGGNTEAFF.